This T cell receptor (beta chain) emerged from a study of CD8+ T cells in alopecia areata. About the study: Among treated patients, oral tofacitinib was administered at 5 to 10 mg twice daily.

Sample treatment: oral pan-JAK inhibitor, 5-10 mg twice daily. The J segment lost 0 bases and the V segment lost 4 bases, leaving 7 bases of the junction unmatched. The CDR3 covers 15 residues. Germline V CDR1 and CDR2: SGHRS, YFSETQ. RNA was isolated and reverse transcribed to cDNA, the sequencing template. Sequenced by immunoSEQ multiplex PCR; TCRdb stores in-frame clones only, minus some. The sample includes approximately 210,000 clones, roughly three fifths of them seen just once. Material: CD4+ T cells sorted from blood, obtained at week 4, from a patient treated with tofacitinib. The origin of this receptor is a human donor with alopecia areata. This chain joins TRBV5-1 and TRBJ2-7, with TRBD1 matching over 7 bases. CDR3 in amino acids: CASSNGTEISYEQYF. For the CDR3, the DNA is TGCGCCAGCAGCAACGGGACAGAAATCTCCTACGAGCAGTACTTC.